The clone carrying this T cell receptor (beta chain) was found a few times. The trim removed 6 bases at V and 0 bases at J, leaving 5 bases unmatched. The CDR3 spans 14 residues. Germline V CDR1 and CDR2: DFQATT, SNEGSKA (reference sequence). From the 5' RACE reads, TCRdb called clonotypes with MiXCR, one entry per CDR3 protein. The sample holds roughly 64,000 distinct CDR3 sequences; 22% are singletons and the top ten take about 3%. The TCR originated in a female donor with breast cancer. The material sequenced was memory CD4+ T cells sorted from a lymph node. Indicated subset: memory CD4+ T cells, CD4+CD45RO+CD25-. The chain combines TRBV20-1 with TRBJ1-5, with TRBD1 matching 7 bases. CDR3 loop: CSARDSNSNQPQHF. The CDR3, as DNA: TGCAGTGCGCGGGACAGCAATAGCAATCAGCCCCAGCATTTT.